This T cell receptor beta chain was recovered during a study of T cell responses to AZD1222 COVID-19 vaccine. Findings and limits, study-wide: Of spike-specific TCRs, nearly half reportedly target regions left unmutated in variants. Spike-wide coverage was observed for vaccine-associated CD4 TCRs, with dominant responses at 160-218 and 743-854. No day 14 peak samples; only post-peak repertoires were characterized.

As to this clone: No antigen is known for it.

The table came from immunoSEQ multiplex PCR; TCRdb's copy has only in-frame clones and leaves some out. The sample contains over 100,000 clones, roughly nine tenths of which appear only once. V was clipped by 1 base and J by 6 bases, with 12 bases between them. CDR3 length: 14 amino acids. Germline CDR1 reads SGDLS; CDR2 reads YYNGEE. This TCR was sampled from an adult in good health. The genes are TRBV9 and TRBJ2-3; possible D gene TRBD1, 5 bases. The sample here was peripheral blood, taken on day 0 of AZD1222 vaccination. The CDR3 bases are TGTGCCAGCAGCGTACAGGGAATTTCGGATACGCAGTATTTT. Translation gives CASSVQGISDTQYF. Full variable domain (missing parts from reference TRBV9 and TRBJ2-3): DSGVTQTPKHLITATGQRVTLRCSPRSGDLSVYWYQQSLDQGLQFLIQYYNGEERAKGNILERFSAQQFPDLHSELNLSSLELGDSALYFCASSVQGISDTQYFGPGTRLTVL.